A selection of T cell receptor beta chains follows, all from one sample in a study of molecular identifiers for immune sequencing clone quantification. TCRdb fed the PCR reads into MiXCR, producing one record per CDR3 protein. Of hundreds of thousands of distinct CDR3 sequences listed, roughly 23% are singletons. Material for sequencing was naive CD8+ T cells from blood, with Jurkat cell RNA spiked in. These receptors were collected from a human donor in good health. Some libraries in this study had Jurkat cell RNA spiked in. CDR3s include the opening cysteine and the closing phenylalanine or tryptophan. D genes are given only for firm matches. Clone size, where shown, is once, few, many, or a class for clones that have expanded.

d_call,clone_size,j_call,v_call,cdr3_nt,cdr3_aa
TRBD1,few,TRBJ2-7,TRBV19,TGTGCCAGTAGGAGGACAGGGAACTCCTACGAGCAGTACTTC,CASRRTGNSYEQYF
-,-,TRBJ1-4,TRBV7-9,TGTGCTACGGCCGGTAGGGATGTAGAAAAACTGTTTTTT,CATAGRDVEKLFF
-,few,TRBJ1-4,TRBV27,TGTGCCAGCAGAGCGCACACCGACGCTAATGAAAAACTGTTTTTT,CASRAHTDANEKLFF
-,few,TRBJ1-2,TRBV7-9,TGTGCCAGCAGCTTATCTACTTATCAGGGCTATGGCTACACCTTC,CASSLSTYQGYGYTF
-,many,TRBJ2-3,TRBV4-3,TGCGCCAGCAGCCAAGATGCGGCGGGGACTAGCACAGATACGCAGTATTTT,CASSQDAAGTSTDTQYF
-,many,TRBJ2-3,TRBV6-2/TRBV6-3,TGTGCCAGCAGTTACTCGGAGGGGGTGGATACGCAGTATTTT,CASSYSEGVDTQYF
-,few,TRBJ1-1,TRBV27,TGTGCCAGCAGTCCAGGGACATCAGTAACTGAAGCTTTCTTT,CASSPGTSVTEAFF
TRBD2,-,TRBJ2-1,TRBV24-1,TGTGCCACCAGTGCCGGGACTAGGGGTTACAATGAGCAGTTCTTC,CATSAGTRGYNEQFF
-,few,TRBJ2-1,TRBV19,TGTGCCAGTAGTATATGGGACTGGAACAATGAGCAGTTCTTC,CASSIWDWNNEQFF
TRBD1,many,TRBJ2-7,TRBV6-5,TGTGCCAGCAGTTCGGACAGGTACTACGAGCAGTACTTC,CASSSDRYYEQYF
-,-,TRBJ2-7,TRBV19,TGTGCCAGTAGTATCAGGCCCGGCATCGAGCAGTACTTC,CASSIRPGIEQYF
-,-,TRBJ2-1,TRBV25-1,TGTGCCAGCAGTGAGGAGGGGGCCGTCTACAATGAGCAGTTCTTC,CASSEEGAVYNEQFF
-,-,TRBJ2-3,TRBV27,TGTGCCAGCAGTGTCACCCAAATAACAGATACGCAGTATTTT,CASSVTQITDTQYF
-,many,TRBJ2-7,TRBV18,TGTGCCAGCTCACCTGAGGATGATTTCTACGAGCAGTACTTC,CASSPEDDFYEQYF
TRBD2,-,TRBJ2-5,TRBV2,TGTGCCAGCAGTCGGTGGCCCGGGACTAGCGGGGGCGAACAAGAGACCCAGTACTTC,CASSRWPGTSGGEQETQYF
-,few,TRBJ2-5,TRBV13,TGTGCCAGCAGCTTTCCCCTCGGGGACCAAGAGACCCAGTACTTC,CASSFPLGDQETQYF
TRBD1,-,TRBJ2-1,TRBV14,TGTGCCAGCAAGGACAGGGGAGGCTACAATGAGCAGTTCTTC,CASKDRGGYNEQFF
TRBD1,few,TRBJ1-6,TRBV7-9,TGTGCCAGCAGTCTACCGGGACAGGTTGCTTCACCCCTCCACTTT,CASSLPGQVASPLHF
TRBD1,few,TRBJ2-7,TRBV6-5,TGTGCCAGCAGTTACTCTAACAGGGGACCTTATTACGAGCAGTACTTC,CASSYSNRGPYYEQYF
TRBD1,few,TRBJ2-5,TRBV4-3,TGCGCCAGCAGCCAAGATTGGACAGGCGAGGAGACCCAGTACTTC,CASSQDWTGEETQYF
-,many,TRBJ2-7,TRBV7-9,TGTGCCAGCAGCCCCACACCCAGCTCCTACGAGCAGTACTTC,CASSPTPSSYEQYF
-,many,TRBJ2-3,TRBV19,TGTGCCAGTAGCCCGTGGGGGCGTGACCGCACAGATACGCAGTATTTT,CASSPWGRDRTDTQYF
-,few,TRBJ2-7,TRBV19,TGTGCCAGTAGTATTGGATCCGGACACCTCTACGAGCAGTACTTC,CASSIGSGHLYEQYF
-,-,TRBJ2-1,TRBV7-3,TGTGCCAGCAGCCCCCTAGCAGGTTCGTTTTCAGGGGAGCAGTTCTTC,CASSPLAGSFSGEQFF
-,-,TRBJ2-3,TRBV21-1,TGTGCCAGCCGTTCACTAGCGGGGCAGAGCACAGATACGCAGTATTTT,CASRSLAGQSTDTQYF
TRBD1,many,TRBJ2-7,TRBV4-3,TGCGCCAGCAGCCCCAAGGACAGGGGAAGGTACGAGCAGTACTTC,CASSPKDRGRYEQYF
-,-,TRBJ2-2,TRBV24-1,TGTGCCACCACGCTATCTAACACCGGGGAGCTGTTTTTT,CATTLSNTGELFF
TRBD1,few,TRBJ2-7,TRBV5-6,TGTGCCAGCAGACACAGGGGGTCCTACGAGCAGTACTTC,CASRHRGSYEQYF
-,many,TRBJ2-7,TRBV2,TGTGCCAGCAGACCCTATGCCGGGACGGCCTACGAGCAGTACTTC,CASRPYAGTAYEQYF
TRBD1,many,TRBJ2-3,TRBV4-3,TGCGCCAGCAGCCCGAATGCAGGGGGCAGCCCAGATACGCAGTATTTT,CASSPNAGGSPDTQYF
-,-,TRBJ1-1,TRBV27,TGTGCCAGCAGTTTCCCGACCCCTTGGGCTTTCTTT,CASSFPTPWAFF
-,-,TRBJ2-2,TRBV12-3/TRBV12-4,TGTGCCAGCAGCCTAATAGGGCCTCTAGGAACCGGGGAGCTGTTTTTT,CASSLIGPLGTGELFF
-,few,TRBJ2-7,TRBV6-2/TRBV6-3,TGTGCCAGCAGTGCGACAAACCCATCCTACGAGCAGTACTTC,CASSATNPSYEQYF
TRBD2,many,TRBJ2-5,TRBV7-9,TGTGCCAGCAGCTATGGACTAGTCGTAGAAGAGACCCAGTACTTC,CASSYGLVVEETQYF
TRBD1,many,TRBJ2-2,TRBV2,TGTGCCAGCAGTTTTCACCGGGACAGGGGAAACACCGGGGAGCTGTTTTTT,CASSFHRDRGNTGELFF
TRBD2,-,TRBJ2-1,TRBV19,TGTGCCAGTAAAGTGTTCGGCGGGGGGGCGAGTGAGCAGTTCTTC,CASKVFGGGASEQFF
-,many,TRBJ2-1,TRBV24-1,TGTGCCACCAGTGATTTCGGCCAGGGGCGATTTAGTGATGAGCAGTTCTTC,CATSDFGQGRFSDEQFF
TRBD1,-,TRBJ2-7,TRBV20-1,TGCAGTGCTAGTTCGGACAGGGGGTTTTCCTACGCGCAGTACTTC,CSASSDRGFSYAQYF
TRBD1,few,TRBJ1-1,TRBV11-2,TGTGCCAGCAGCTTAGATCTTCTAGGGGGCTACACTGAAGCTTTCTTT,CASSLDLLGGYTEAFF
-,-,TRBJ1-1,TRBV4-3,TGCGCCAGCAGCCAACTAGGGGGTACGGACACTGAAGCTTTCTTT,CASSQLGGTDTEAFF
-,-,TRBJ2-7,TRBV28,TGTGCCAGCAAAACGACAGGTTTCTACGAGCAGTACTTC,CASKTTGFYEQYF
TRBD1,-,TRBJ1-6,TRBV2,TGTGCCAGCAGGGGGACAGGGTTTGATTCACCCCTCCACTTT,CASRGTGFDSPLHF
TRBD1,many,TRBJ2-5,TRBV7-9,TGTGCCAGCAGTAGTACAGGGGGCCAAGAGACCCAGTACTTC,CASSSTGGQETQYF
TRBD1,-,TRBJ2-7,TRBV6-2/TRBV6-3,TGTGCCAGCAGTGGGGGACAGTTCTCATATTCCTACGAGCAGTACTTC,CASSGGQFSYSYEQYF
-,-,TRBJ2-7,TRBV4-3,TGCGCCAGCAGCCAAGGGTCGAACCTTCGGACCTACGAGCAGTACTTC,CASSQGSNLRTYEQYF
TRBD1,-,TRBJ2-3,TRBV6-2/TRBV6-3,TGTGCCAGCAGTTCAATCAGACAGGGGGCTACAGATACGCAGTATTTT,CASSSIRQGATDTQYF
-,many,TRBJ2-7,TRBV6-5,TGTGCCACCTCAAAAACCATCCGGGACGAGCAGTACTTC,CATSKTIRDEQYF
-,-,TRBJ2-7,TRBV9,TGTGCCAACCTTAGGGGGTACGAGCAGTACTTC,CANLRGYEQYF
TRBD2,-,TRBJ2-7,TRBV5-6,TGTGCCAGCAACCTAGCGGGTGAAAGCTCCTACGAGCAGTACTTC,CASNLAGESSYEQYF
-,many,TRBJ2-3,TRBV5-4,TGTGCCAGCAGCTTGGGGGGTCTAGCAGATACGCAGTATTTT,CASSLGGLADTQYF
TRBD1,-,TRBJ1-1,TRBV10-3,TGTGCCATCAGTCAACTAGGACAGGGGTTGAACACTGAAGCTTTCTTT,CAISQLGQGLNTEAFF